A selection of T cell receptor beta chains follows, all from one sample in a study of early T cells in non-severe SARS-CoV-2 infection. In TCRdb, the 5' RACE reads were re-called with MiXCR into one record per CDR3 protein. The sample includes tens of thousands of distinct CDR3 sequences, roughly 10% seen only once; the top ten take roughly 3%. This specimen consisted of whole blood, obtained at baseline. The receptor source for this set is an adult who was a healthcare worker with PCR-confirmed SARS-CoV-2 infection or an uninfected control (not recorded which). The CDR3 runs from the conserved cysteine through the conserved F or W. The D gene is left open where the match is weak. Rows may omit the clone size; those that give it use once, few, many or a size class.

j_call: TRBJ2-7
clone_size: few
d_call: .
v_call: TRBV20-1
cdr3_aa: CSGSFESYEQYF
cdr3_nt: TGCAGTGGTAGTTTCGAGTCCTACGAGCAGTACTTC

j_call: TRBJ2-1
clone_size: many
d_call: TRBD2
v_call: TRBV7-9
cdr3_aa: CASSPPRAGVYNEQFF
cdr3_nt: TGTGCCAGCAGCCCCCCCAGAGCGGGGGTCTACAATGAGCAGTTCTTC

j_call: TRBJ2-3
clone_size: few
d_call: TRBD2
v_call: TRBV20-1
cdr3_aa: CSQRGGNTDTQYF
cdr3_nt: TGCAGTCAGCGGGGGGGAAACACAGATACGCAGTATTTT

j_call: TRBJ1-6
clone_size: few
d_call: .
v_call: TRBV12-3/TRBV12-4
cdr3_aa: CASSLAVRNSPLHF
cdr3_nt: TGTGCCAGCAGTTTGGCAGTGCGGAATTCACCCCTCCACTTT

j_call: TRBJ2-3
clone_size: many
d_call: TRBD2
v_call: TRBV6-4
cdr3_aa: CASSPTSAGPDTQYF
cdr3_nt: TGTGCCAGCAGCCCAACTAGCGCTGGCCCAGATACGCAGTATTTT

j_call: TRBJ2-3
clone_size: few
d_call: .
v_call: TRBV6-5
cdr3_aa: CASSPGRDTQYF
cdr3_nt: TGTGCCAGCAGTCCGGGGCGTGATACGCAGTATTTT

j_call: TRBJ1-1
clone_size: few
d_call: .
v_call: TRBV11-1
cdr3_aa: CASSLKDFPEAFF
cdr3_nt: TGTGCCAGCAGCTTAAAGGATTTTCCTGAAGCTTTCTTT

j_call: TRBJ2-2
clone_size: many
d_call: .
v_call: TRBV27
cdr3_aa: CASSSPSRQRTGELFF
cdr3_nt: TGTGCCAGCAGTTCTCCATCCCGACAGAGAACCGGGGAGCTGTTTTTT

j_call: TRBJ1-5
clone_size: many
d_call: .
v_call: TRBV27
cdr3_aa: CASSSAGNQPQHF
cdr3_nt: TGTGCCAGCAGTTCTGCTGGCAATCAGCCCCAGCATTTT

j_call: TRBJ2-1
clone_size: many
d_call: TRBD2
v_call: TRBV20-1
cdr3_aa: CSARDGRGDYNEQFF
cdr3_nt: TGCAGTGCTAGAGATGGGCGGGGGGATTACAATGAGCAGTTCTTC

j_call: TRBJ1-2
clone_size: many
d_call: TRBD1
v_call: TRBV29-1
cdr3_aa: CSVIDRDANYGYTF
cdr3_nt: TGCAGCGTCATAGACAGGGACGCTAACTATGGCTACACCTTC

j_call: TRBJ1-3
clone_size: .
d_call: .
v_call: TRBV5-6
cdr3_aa: CASSLTGPGNTIYF
cdr3_nt: TGTGCCAGCAGCTTGACTGGTCCTGGAAACACCATATATTTT

j_call: TRBJ2-3
clone_size: few
d_call: TRBD1
v_call: TRBV27
cdr3_aa: CASSWDSAFTDTQYF
cdr3_nt: TGTGCCAGCAGTTGGGACAGTGCCTTCACAGATACGCAGTATTTT

j_call: TRBJ1-1
clone_size: .
d_call: TRBD1
v_call: TRBV11-2
cdr3_aa: CASSRTGEVGTEAFF
cdr3_nt: TGTGCCAGCAGCCGGACAGGGGAGGTTGGGACTGAAGCTTTCTTT

j_call: TRBJ2-1
clone_size: few
d_call: TRBD2
v_call: TRBV27
cdr3_aa: CASSQTGTSPKQFF
cdr3_nt: TGTGCCAGCAGTCAAACCGGGACTAGCCCTAAGCAGTTCTTC

j_call: TRBJ2-5
clone_size: .
d_call: .
v_call: TRBV6-1
cdr3_aa: CASRKSPFLVETQYF
cdr3_nt: TGTGCCAGCAGGAAGTCGCCCTTCCTTGTGGAGACCCAGTACTTC

j_call: TRBJ2-3
clone_size: few
d_call: TRBD2
v_call: TRBV12-3/TRBV12-4
cdr3_aa: CASSLRASGGSTDTQYF
cdr3_nt: TGTGCCAGCAGTTTAAGGGCTAGCGGGGGGAGCACAGATACGCAGTATTTT

j_call: TRBJ2-3
clone_size: many
d_call: .
v_call: TRBV12-3/TRBV12-4
cdr3_aa: CASSLGSSDTDTQYF
cdr3_nt: TGTGCCAGCAGTTTAGGTAGCTCAGACACAGATACGCAGTATTTT

j_call: TRBJ1-1
clone_size: .
d_call: .
v_call: TRBV5-1
cdr3_aa: CASSLPGCQAFF
cdr3_nt: TGCGCCAGCAGCTTGCCCGGGTGTCAAGCTTTCTTT

j_call: TRBJ2-2
clone_size: many
d_call: TRBD2
v_call: TRBV7-9
cdr3_aa: CASRPTSPRPGELFF
cdr3_nt: TGTGCCAGCAGGCCGACTAGCCCCCGTCCTGGGGAGCTGTTTTTT

j_call: TRBJ1-1
clone_size: .
d_call: TRBD1
v_call: TRBV5-1
cdr3_aa: CASSVTGDRPEAFF
cdr3_nt: TGCGCCAGCAGCGTCACAGGGGATCGCCCTGAAGCTTTCTTT

j_call: TRBJ2-1
clone_size: .
d_call: TRBD1
v_call: TRBV15
cdr3_aa: CATSPDRLHNEQFF
cdr3_nt: TGTGCCACCAGCCCGGACAGGCTCCACAATGAGCAGTTCTTC

j_call: TRBJ1-1
clone_size: few
d_call: .
v_call: TRBV30
cdr3_aa: CAWEYTGTEAFF
cdr3_nt: TGTGCCTGGGAATACACGGGCACTGAAGCTTTCTTT

j_call: TRBJ2-7
clone_size: many
d_call: .
v_call: TRBV6-6
cdr3_aa: CASRPTGLEQYF
cdr3_nt: TGTGCCAGCAGACCTACAGGGCTCGAGCAGTACTTC

j_call: TRBJ1-2
clone_size: once
d_call: .
v_call: TRBV19
cdr3_aa: CASRGERYGYTF
cdr3_nt: TGTGCCAGTAGAGGGGAGCGCTATGGCTACACCTTC

j_call: TRBJ2-1
clone_size: .
d_call: .
v_call: TRBV7-9
cdr3_aa: CASSLDGGWQFF
cdr3_nt: TGTGCCAGCAGCTTAGATGGGGGATGGCAGTTCTTC

j_call: TRBJ1-1
clone_size: medium-sized
d_call: .
v_call: TRBV12-3/TRBV12-4
cdr3_aa: CASSFPRGATEAFF
cdr3_nt: TGTGCCAGCAGCTTTCCCAGGGGAGCCACTGAAGCTTTCTTT

j_call: TRBJ2-7
clone_size: few
d_call: .
v_call: TRBV12-3/TRBV12-4
cdr3_aa: CASSLAGDEQYF
cdr3_nt: TGTGCCAGCAGTCTAGCAGGAGACGAGCAGTACTTC

j_call: TRBJ2-7
clone_size: many
d_call: TRBD1
v_call: TRBV7-2
cdr3_aa: CASSPRGGTGRTHEQYF
cdr3_nt: TGTGCCAGCAGCCCCAGGGGGGGGACAGGGAGAACTCACGAGCAGTACTTC

j_call: TRBJ1-4
clone_size: .
d_call: .
v_call: TRBV6-5
cdr3_aa: CASSYSVLNEKLFF
cdr3_nt: TGTGCCAGCAGTTACTCGGTACTTAATGAAAAACTGTTTTTT

j_call: TRBJ2-5
clone_size: .
d_call: .
v_call: TRBV7-7
cdr3_aa: CASSPGQPGGTQYF
cdr3_nt: TGTGCTAGCAGCCCGGGACAACCCGGGGGGACCCAGTACTTC

j_call: TRBJ2-5
clone_size: few
d_call: .
v_call: TRBV11-2
cdr3_aa: CASSGGTEETQYF
cdr3_nt: TGTGCCAGCAGCGGAGGGACGGAAGAGACCCAGTACTTC

j_call: TRBJ1-6
clone_size: .
d_call: .
v_call: TRBV7-6
cdr3_aa: CASSKDSFTSSYNSPLHF
cdr3_nt: TGTGCCAGCAGCAAGGACAGCTTCACCAGCTCCTATAATTCACCCCTCCACTTT

j_call: TRBJ2-1
clone_size: few
d_call: .
v_call: TRBV3-1
cdr3_aa: CASSRGGGGSSYNEQFF
cdr3_nt: TGTGCCAGCAGCAGAGGCGGCGGGGGCAGCTCCTACAATGAGCAGTTCTTC

j_call: TRBJ2-1
clone_size: few
d_call: TRBD2
v_call: TRBV20-1
cdr3_aa: CSARVRLAGGHEQFF
cdr3_nt: TGCAGTGCTAGAGTTCGGCTAGCGGGGGGGCACGAGCAGTTCTTC

j_call: TRBJ2-5
clone_size: many
d_call: TRBD2
v_call: TRBV29-1
cdr3_aa: CSVAGGLGTQYF
cdr3_nt: TGCAGCGTTGCGGGGGGACTAGGGACCCAGTACTTC

j_call: TRBJ1-6
clone_size: many
d_call: .
v_call: TRBV4-3
cdr3_aa: CASSPRGGSPLHF
cdr3_nt: TGCGCCAGCAGCCCGAGGGGAGGATCACCCCTCCACTTT

j_call: TRBJ2-3
clone_size: once
d_call: .
v_call: TRBV12-3/TRBV12-4
cdr3_aa: CASSPGTNTDTQCF
cdr3_nt: TGTGCCAGCAGCCCGGGCACTAACACAGATACGCAGTGTTTT

j_call: TRBJ1-1
clone_size: .
d_call: .
v_call: TRBV10-3
cdr3_aa: CAISVSADTEAFF
cdr3_nt: TGTGCCATCAGTGTCTCTGCCGACACTGAAGCTTTCTTT

j_call: TRBJ2-5
clone_size: few
d_call: .
v_call: TRBV19
cdr3_aa: CASSTLKAGRGETQYF
cdr3_nt: TGTGCCAGTAGTACCTTGAAAGCGGGCCGGGGGGAGACCCAGTACTTC

j_call: TRBJ2-5
clone_size: few
d_call: TRBD1
v_call: TRBV6-1
cdr3_aa: CASRDGQVQETQYF
cdr3_nt: TGTGCCAGCAGGGATGGACAGGTCCAAGAGACCCAGTACTTC

j_call: TRBJ2-1
clone_size: .
d_call: TRBD2
v_call: TRBV7-9
cdr3_aa: CASSLLTSGGHNEQFF
cdr3_nt: TGTGCCAGCAGCCTGCTCACTAGCGGGGGACACAATGAGCAGTTCTTC

j_call: TRBJ2-5
clone_size: few
d_call: .
v_call: TRBV11-2
cdr3_aa: CASSLVLGGAETQYF
cdr3_nt: TGTGCCAGCAGCTTAGTTCTAGGCGGTGCGGAGACCCAGTACTTC

j_call: TRBJ1-2
clone_size: .
d_call: .
v_call: TRBV3-1
cdr3_aa: CASSQRRYYGYTF
cdr3_nt: TGTGCCAGCAGCCAGAGGAGATACTATGGCTACACCTTC

j_call: TRBJ2-5
clone_size: few
d_call: TRBD1
v_call: TRBV5-6
cdr3_aa: CASSLVLGGGETQYF
cdr3_nt: TGTGCCAGCAGCTTGGTTCTAGGGGGCGGGGAGACCCAGTACTTC

j_call: TRBJ2-5
clone_size: .
d_call: .
v_call: TRBV5-4
cdr3_aa: CASSLAWGGETQYF
cdr3_nt: TGTGCCAGCAGCTTGGCGTGGGGCGGAGAGACCCAGTACTTC

j_call: TRBJ1-1
clone_size: few
d_call: .
v_call: TRBV18
cdr3_aa: CASSPRTEISTEAFF
cdr3_nt: TGTGCCAGCTCACCTCGGACAGAGATAAGCACTGAAGCTTTCTTT

j_call: TRBJ1-3
clone_size: .
d_call: TRBD1
v_call: TRBV30
cdr3_aa: CAWARTGGNTIYF
cdr3_nt: TGTGCCTGGGCGCGGACAGGGGGAAACACCATATATTTT